These 22 T cell receptor beta chains were all obtained from the same sample, sequenced in a study of blood T cell repertoires in COVID-19. TCRdb keeps only in-frame clones here, not all; method: immunoSEQ multiplex PCR. Here the sample spans about 190,000 clones, 65% to 80% being singletons. Sequenced: peripheral blood. The receptors come from a woman aged 50 to 60 with acute or convalescent COVID-19.

The rearrangement joins TRBV10-1 to TRBJ1-1; the D is unclear. V was clipped by 2 bases and J by 0 bases, with 10 bases between them. The CDR3 sequence is 15 residues long. CDR1 and CDR2 from the germline V gene are WNHNN and SYGVQD (reference sequence). CDR3 residues: CASSEVSGMNTEAFF. The CDR3 DNA sequence: TGCGCCAGCAGTGAGGTTAGCGGGATGAACACTGAAGCTTTCTTT.

This clone was seen a few times. V and J are TRBV29-1 and TRBJ1-3; D may be TRBD1 (5 bases). CDR3 length: 15 amino acids. V shed 6 bases and J shed 0 bases, with 15 bases lying between them. CDR1 is SQVTM, CDR2 ANQGSEA, per germline. The CDR3 sequence is CSVADSRFSGNTIYF. CDR3 sequence (DNA): TGCAGCGTGGCCGACAGCAGATTCTCTGGAAACACCATATATTTT.

V and J are TRBV19 and TRBJ2-3, with D perhaps matching TRBD2 (6 bases). CDR1 and CDR2 (germline): LNHDA, SQIVND (reference sequence). Between the trimmed V and J ends, which lost 6 bases and 0 bases, there was a span of 13 bases. This CDR3 region has 15 residues. CDR3 in DNA: TGTGCCAGTAGCCTAGGCCTAGCGAGCACAGATACGCAGTATTTT. Protein product: CASSLGLASTDTQYF.

The V and J genes are TRBV23-1 and TRBJ1-4; possible D gene TRBD1, 6 bases. TRBV23-1 is marked as an open reading frame, function uncertain. The V end lost 10 bases, the J end lost 3 bases, and 9 bases lay between the germline ends. CDR3 length equals 12 residues. The CDR3, as DNA: TGCGCCAACCAGGGGCCTAATGAAAAACTGTTTTTT. Translating it yields CANQGPNEKLFF.

V gene TRBV15 combines with J gene TRBJ1-5; 7 bases line up with TRBD1. The CDR3 extends over 14 amino acids. From germline, CDR1 is LNHNV and CDR2 YYDKDF (reference sequence). The V gene end was trimmed by 3 bases and the J gene end by 7 bases; junction bases not matched to a gene: 6. CDR3 bases: TGTGCCACCAGCAGCAGGGGGGTCAAACAGCCCCAGCATTTT. Its protein is CATSSRGVKQPQHF.

The chain carries TRBV10-1 and TRBJ2-2, with TRBD2 as a possible D gene (6 bases). Trimming shortened V by 5 bases and J by 11 bases, and 12 bases separated the two germline ends. Germline V gene data show CDR1 as WNHNN and CDR2 as SYGVQD (reference sequence). There are 12 residues in the CDR3. Written as DNA, the CDR3 is TGCGCCAGCAGTTATACGGCGGGAGAGCTGTTTTTT. It translates to CASSYTAGELFF.

V and J are TRBV30 and TRBJ2-4; tentatively, D is TRBD2 (7 bases). The CDR3 covers 13 residues. Germline-derived CDR1 and CDR2 are GTSNPN and SVGIG (reference sequence). V shed 4 bases and J shed 14 bases, with 21 bases lying between them. Written as DNA, the CDR3 is TGTGCCTGGACCCTCGGCGGGGGCCGGCTTAAGTACTTC. Its translation is CAWTLGGGRLKYF.

The chain has TRBV24-1 and TRBJ1-2; maybe TRBD1 (6 bases). Between the trimmed V and J ends, which lost 9 bases and 3 bases, there was a span of 13 bases. CDR1 is KGHDR and CDR2 is SFDVKD in the germline V gene. The CDR3 covers 13 residues. CDR3 coding DNA: TGTGCCACCCAAACAGGGTGCTACTATGGCTACACCTTC. The encoded protein is CATQTGCYYGYTF.

For the CDR3, the DNA is TGTGCCAGCCGTTCGGGACAACGCTATGGCTACACCTTC. Amino acid sequence: CASRSGQRYGYTF. The J gene is TRBJ1-2, the V gene TRBV7-2, with D possibly TRBD1 on 6 matching bases. V gave up 8 bases and J gave up 4 bases, with 14 bases separating them. The CDR3 totals 13 residues. From germline, CDR1 is SGHTA and CDR2 FQGNSA. Variable domain in full (rest from reference TRBV7-2 and TRBJ1-2): GAGVSQSPSNKVTEKGKDVELRCDPISGHTALYWYRQSLGQGLEFLIYFQGNSAPDKSGLPSDRFSAERTGGSVSTLTIQRTQQEDSAVYLCASRSGQRYGYTFGSGTRLTVV.

This clone has only one observation. The chain links TRBV7-5 to TRBJ2-4; the D segment call TRBD1 is taken from the table without a DNA check. TRBV7-5 is noted as a pseudogene. The CDR3 spans 15 residues. The CDR3 region has the DNA TGTGCCAGAAGCTTAGAGGCAGGGGGCGAGAGCATTCAGTACTTC. Protein sequence: CARSLEAGGESIQYF.

The chain recombines TRBV4-2 with TRBJ2-3; TRBD2 agrees at 7 bases. The J segment lost 6 bases and the V segment lost 3 bases, leaving 15 bases of the junction unmatched. The CDR3 length is 17 residues. In germline, CDR1 is LGHNA, CDR2 YNFKEQ. The CDR3 sequence is CASSQDLSGAGRDTQYF. The CDR3 nucleotides are TGTGCCAGCAGCCAGGACCTAAGCGGGGCCGGGCGGGATACGCAGTATTTT.

The V and J genes are TRBV28 and TRBJ1-6; maybe TRBD1 (5 bases). The CDR3 sequence is 13 residues long. V was trimmed by 7 bases and J by 8 bases, leaving 12 bases between them. CDR1 and CDR2 (germline): MDHEN, SYDVKM. This CDR3 is CASNARVDSPLHF. The CDR3 nucleotides are TGTGCCAGCAACGCCAGGGTTGATTCACCCCTCCACTTT.

J is TRBJ1-5 and V is TRBV19, with 9 bases lining up with TRBD1. There are 18 residues in the CDR3. With 0 bases clipped from V and 7 bases from J, the junction kept 13 bases outside the gene matches. Germline V gene data show CDR1 as LNHDA and CDR2 as SQIVND (reference sequence). The CDR3 nucleotides are TGTGCCAGTAGTATAGAGAAAACTGGGACAGGGTTTCGCCAGCCCCAGCATTTT. Translated, it gives CASSIEKTGTGFRQPQHF. Supplemented by reference TRBV19 and TRBJ1-5, the full variable domain reads DGGITQSPKYLFRKEGQNVTLSCEQNLNHDAMYWYRQDPGQGLRLIYYSQIVNDFQKGDIAEGYSVSREKKESFPLTVTSAQKNPTAFYLCASSIEKTGTGFRQPQHFGDGTRLSIL.

This clone has only a few counts. V gene TRBV4-1 combines with J gene TRBJ2-3; D perhaps matches TRBD1 (6 bases). The ends were cut back, 1 base at V and 2 bases at J, with 7 bases in the middle. The CDR3 spans 14 residues. Germline V gene sequence: CDR1 MGHRA, CDR2 YSYEKL. The DNA of the CDR3 is TGCGCCAGCAGCCAAGGGACAGACACAGATACGCAGTATTTT. It yields the protein CASSQGTDTDTQYF.

This clone was recorded only once. The V and J genes are TRBV3-1 (or the pseudogene TRBV3-2) and TRBJ2-4, with D possibly TRBD1 on 6 matching bases. The CDR3 has 17 residues. The V gene's germline CDR1 is LGHDT and CDR2 YNNKEL (reference sequence). Trimming pared 5 bases from V and 6 bases from J, leaving 23 bases between. In nucleotides, the CDR3 is TGTGCCAGCAGCTCCTTAACACAGGGAAGCTGGGGAAACATTCAGTACTTC. This translates into CASSSLTQGSWGNIQYF.

V usage is TRBV10-2 and J usage is TRBJ2-7, with 8 positions matching TRBD1. Germline V gene sequence: CDR1 WSHSY, CDR2 SAAADI. Trimming cost V 5 bases and J 2 bases; bases outside gene matches: 8. This CDR3 comprises 15 residues. CDR3 nucleotide sequence: TGCGCCAGCAGTCTCGACAGGGGAGTGACCTACGAGCAGTACTTC. As protein: CASSLDRGVTYEQYF.

This clone was detected only once. This rearrangement joins TRBV7-8 to TRBJ2-1; 9 bases are a match to TRBD2. The junction had 10 bases not matched to a gene; V was cut back by 5 bases and J by 2 bases. Germline loops: CDR1 SGHVS, CDR2 FQNEAQ. The CDR3 runs to 17 residues. Written as DNA, the CDR3 is TGTGCCAGCAGCCCTATGAGAGCGGGAGGAACCTACAATGAGCAGTTCTTC. Protein product: CASSPMRAGGTYNEQFF.

The rearrangement joins TRBV5-1 to TRBJ2-3; TRBD1 might be the D (6 bases). This CDR3 is built from 15 residues. Germline V CDR1 and CDR2: SGHRS, YFSETQ. V was clipped by 6 bases and J by 5 bases, with 19 bases between them. The CDR3 nucleotides read TGCGCCAGCAAACTCCCAGTGGGGGCCCTAGATACGCAGTATTTT. Its translation: CASKLPVGALDTQYF.

This sequence joins TRBV19 and TRBJ2-1; 13 nucleotides agree with TRBD2. V gave up 6 bases and J gave up 5 bases; unmatched junction bases: 7. Germline V gives CDR1 LNHDA, CDR2 SQIVND (reference sequence). The CDR3 length is 16 residues. CDR3 loop: CASSKITSGGDNEQFF. CDR3 in DNA: TGTGCCAGTAGCAAAATTACTAGCGGGGGGGACAATGAGCAGTTCTTC.

J is TRBJ2-7 and V is TRBV5-6, with 7 bases fitting TRBD1. The CDR3 runs to 14 residues. V gave up 2 bases and J gave up 3 bases; unmatched junction bases: 5. Germline V gene sequence: CDR1 SGHDT, CDR2 YYEEEE. CDR3 sequence: CASSFTGARYEQYF. Here the CDR3 DNA reads TGTGCCAGCAGCTTTACAGGGGCGCGCTACGAGCAGTACTTC.

The rearrangement links TRBV4-1 to TRBJ2-7, with 8 bases that match TRBD1. Looked up from germline, CDR1 is MGHRA and CDR2 is YSYEKL. The CDR3 is 15 amino acids. With V trimmed by 4 bases and J by 5 bases, 10 bases remained unmatched. The CDR3 region has the DNA TGCGCCAGCAGCCTCCAACAGGGGGGCCTTCACGAGCAGTACTTC. Protein: CASSLQQGGLHEQYF.

This sequence joins TRBV27 and TRBJ1-4, with D unclear. Germline V CDR1 and CDR2: MNHEY, SMNVEV (reference sequence). The length of the CDR3 is 14 residues. The germline V and J ends were trimmed by 6 bases and 8 bases, with 16 bases remaining between them. DNA of the CDR3: TGTGCCAGCAGAAGGAGCGGCGAACGCGAAAAACTGTTTTTT. This sequence encodes CASRRSGEREKLFF.